This T cell receptor (beta chain) came from a study of PD-1 blockade in classical Hodgkin lymphoma. Libraries were prepared by immunoSEQ multiplex PCR; TCRdb keeps only in-frame clonotypes and omits some of them. This table holds tens of thousands of clones, 94% found once. A remark on this clone: Its antigen is undetermined.

Per the germline V gene, CDR1 is SGHNT and CDR2 is YYREEE (reference sequence). Germline trimming cut 2 bases from V and 5 bases from J; bases unmatched to any gene: 10. The CDR3 runs to 17 residues. Time point defined: newly diagnosed, previously untreated cHL patient sample. Untreated, newly diagnosed classical Hodgkin lymphoma PBMCs were comparators. The study, taken as a whole, reports: Repertoire difference causes, possibly disease activity or prior therapy, remain undefined. Newly diagnosed patients were said to have less baseline TCR diversity than healthy donors did.

The chain has TRBV5-4 and TRBJ2-1, with 10 bases fitting TRBD2. The TCR sequence derives from a human donor with classical Hodgkin lymphoma. Material: peripheral blood mononuclear cells (PBMCs). In nucleotides, the CDR3 is TGTGCCAGCAGCTTCTACCATGGGACTAGCGTTAACAATGAGCAGTTCTTC. Protein sequence: CASSFYHGTSVNNEQFF.